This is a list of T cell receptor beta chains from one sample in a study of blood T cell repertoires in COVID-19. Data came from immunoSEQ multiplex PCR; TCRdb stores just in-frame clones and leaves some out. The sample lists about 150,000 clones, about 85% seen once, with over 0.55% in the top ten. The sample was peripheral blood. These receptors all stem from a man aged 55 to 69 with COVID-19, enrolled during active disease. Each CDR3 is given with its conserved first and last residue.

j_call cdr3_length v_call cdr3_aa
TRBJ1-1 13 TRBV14 CASSQVRNTEAFF
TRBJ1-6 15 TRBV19 CASSITGVNNSPLHF
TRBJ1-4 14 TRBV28 CASSGTPGREKLFF
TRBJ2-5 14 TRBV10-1 CASSNTGVVETQYF
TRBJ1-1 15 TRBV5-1 CASSLAQGMNTEAFF
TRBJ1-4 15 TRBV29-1 CSVLNRRAGNEKLFF
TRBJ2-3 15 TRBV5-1 CASSLGPGSTDTQYF
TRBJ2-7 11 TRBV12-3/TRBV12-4 CASSVSFEQYF
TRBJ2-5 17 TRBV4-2 CASSQEEGGAGGRTQYF
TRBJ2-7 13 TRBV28 CASRRQELGEQYF
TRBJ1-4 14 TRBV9 CASSVEGGGEKLFF
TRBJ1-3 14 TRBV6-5 CASSPVTSENTIYF
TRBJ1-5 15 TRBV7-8 CATTDGDYSNQPQHF
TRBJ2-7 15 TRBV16 CASSQISGSRYEQYF
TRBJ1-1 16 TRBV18 CASSPGRGPMNTEAFF
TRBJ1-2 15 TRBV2 CASSGPGTDNYGYTF
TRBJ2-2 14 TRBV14 CASSRDRKTGELFF
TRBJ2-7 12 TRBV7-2 CASSGQGYEQYF
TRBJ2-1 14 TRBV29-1 CSVGLRLADNEQFF
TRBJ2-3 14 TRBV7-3 CASSSWSGRDTQYF
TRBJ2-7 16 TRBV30 CAWQPERQGLPYEQYF
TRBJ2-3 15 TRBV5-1 CASSLVASGGQTQYF
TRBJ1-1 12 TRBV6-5 CASRTGVGEAFF
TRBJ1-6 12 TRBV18 CASSLDESPLHF
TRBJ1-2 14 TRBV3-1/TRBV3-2 CASSPGQSPYGYTF
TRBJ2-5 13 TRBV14 CASSQAQGLTQYF
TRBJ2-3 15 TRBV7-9 CASLRGGTSTDTQYF
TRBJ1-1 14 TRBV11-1 CASSTTGMNTEAFF
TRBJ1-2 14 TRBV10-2 CASSDQGSVNGYTF
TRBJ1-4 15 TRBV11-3 CASSSKTGRYEKLFF
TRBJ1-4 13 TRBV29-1 CSVGDRMAEKLFF
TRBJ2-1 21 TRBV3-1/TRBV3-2 CASSQVHGGTSGRGTHNEQFF
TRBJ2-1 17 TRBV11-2 CASSFITSNPGNNEQFF
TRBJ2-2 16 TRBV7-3 CASSPGWTMNTGELFF
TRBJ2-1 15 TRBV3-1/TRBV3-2 CASSPGLAGVGEQFF
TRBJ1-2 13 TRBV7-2 CASSLATGDGYTF
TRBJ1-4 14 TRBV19 CASSIGGANEKLFF
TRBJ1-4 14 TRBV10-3 CASGAGEPNEKLFF
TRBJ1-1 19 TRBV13 CASSLPAKRQGLMNTEAFF
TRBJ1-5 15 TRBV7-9 CASTLGTGRNQPQHF
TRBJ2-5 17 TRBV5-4 CASSPSGTGGLQETQYF
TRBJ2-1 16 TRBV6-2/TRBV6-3 CASSYQIGRGRNEQFF
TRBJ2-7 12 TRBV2 CASSGQGYEQYF
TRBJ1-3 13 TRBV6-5 CASTRGHGNTIYF
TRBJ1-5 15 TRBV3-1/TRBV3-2 CASSQGIGGNQPQHF
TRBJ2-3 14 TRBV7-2 CASSRDRYTDTQYF
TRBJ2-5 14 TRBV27 CASSFTGTQETQYF
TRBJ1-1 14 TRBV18 CASRGQYSNTEAFF
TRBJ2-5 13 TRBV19 CASSIQGVETQYF